A single sample gave rise to the 26 T cell receptor beta chains below, sequenced in a study of T-cell reconstitution after alpha-beta-depleted transplantation in children. It was with unique molecular identifiers that the TCRbeta library was prepared. TCRdb re-called the PCR reads through MiXCR, storing one row per CDR3 protein. This sample yields about 610,000 distinct CDR3 sequences, of which more than 9% are seen a single time; roughly 3.9% belongs to the top ten. The sample consisted of PBMCs from the stem cell graft donor, taken from the stem cell graft. The receptor source for this set is a human donor who donated a stem cell graft to a child with acute myeloid leukemia.

V and J are TRBV20-1 and TRBJ2-7; TRBD2 agrees at 7 bases. J gave up 2 bases and V 6 bases, and 10 bases lay outside the gene matches. The germline V gene has CDR1 DFQATT and CDR2 SNEGSKA (reference sequence). This CDR3 comprises 14 residues. The CDR3 DNA is TGCAGTGCAGGGAGACTAGCCGGCCCCTACGAGCAGTACTTC. Protein product: CSAGRLAGPYEQYF.

This clonotype was observed many times. V and J are TRBV5-1 and TRBJ1-3; D is undetermined. Germline values: CDR1 SGHRS, CDR2 YFSETQ. V was pared by 0 bases and J by 2 bases, with 9 bases between. The CDR3 has 15 amino acids. CDR3 sequence reads: CASSLAGSAGNTIYF. CDR3 DNA sequence: TGCGCCAGCAGCTTGGCGGGGAGCGCTGGAAACACCATATATTTT.

This clonotype was found a few times. The rearrangement uses TRBV4-3 and TRBJ1-1; D uncertain. V gave up 6 bases and J gave up 4 bases, with 15 bases separating them. The CDR3 has 14 amino acids. Germline CDR1 and CDR2: LGHNA and YSLEER. CDR3 nucleotides: TGCGCCAGCAGTCGCTTCCGGGTTTTCACTGAAGCTTTCTTT. Its translation: CASSRFRVFTEAFF.

The chain couples TRBV7-2 to TRBJ2-3, with D maybe TRBD1 (5 bases). The CDR3 runs 16 residues. The ends were cut back, 1 base at V and 3 bases at J, with 14 bases in the middle. Germline assignment: CDR1 SGHTA and CDR2 FQGNSA. The DNA for the CDR3 is TGTGCCAGCAGCTTAGAAGGACACCGGAGTACAGATACGCAGTATTTT. It specifies CASSLEGHRSTDTQYF.

This clonotype was detected a few times. The V and J genes are TRBV12-3 or TRBV12-4 and TRBJ2-7; D unresolved. The CDR3 is made up of 14 amino acids. Trimming pared 0 bases from V and 3 bases from J, leaving 9 bases between. CDR3 DNA sequence: TGTGCCAGCAGTTTAGCGGGCCCTATCTACGAGCAGTACTTC. It is translated as CASSLAGPIYEQYF.

This clonotype has ten or more counts. The chain employs TRBV5-1 and TRBJ2-1, with 14 bases fitting TRBD2. Unmatched junction bases numbered 6, after V lost 4 bases and J lost 9 bases. The germline V gene has CDR1 SGHRS and CDR2 YFSETQ. CDR3 length: 15 residues. The CDR3 DNA sequence: TGCGCCAGCAGCGCGGGACTAGCGGGAGTACGTGAGCAGTTCTTC. Protein sequence: CASSAGLAGVREQFF.

This clonotype has a handful of counts. V is TRBV28 and J is TRBJ1-5; D gene ambiguous. Trimming removed 8 bases from V and 0 bases from J, with 2 bases in between. This CDR3 has 11 residues. CDR1 MDHEN and CDR2 SYDVKM come from the germline V gene. The CDR3 DNA sequence: TGTGCCAGCTATAGCAATCAGCCCCAGCATTTT. Encoded protein: CASYSNQPQHF. The full variable domain, completed using reference TRBV28 and TRBJ1-5, is DVKVTQSSRYLVKRTGEKVFLECVQDMDHENMFWYRQDPGLGLRLIYFSYDVKMKEKGDIPEGYSVSREKKERFSLILESASTNQTSMYLCASYSNQPQHFGDGTRLSIL.

The chain combines TRBV20-1 with TRBJ2-1, with a weak D call TRBD2 (5 bases). The CDR3 covers 15 residues. Trimming took 1 base from V and 1 from J, leaving 11 bases between them. Per the germline V gene, CDR1 is DFQATT and CDR2 is SNEGSKA (reference sequence). CDR3 sequence: CSARALTRSYNEQFF. The CDR3 DNA reads as TGCAGTGCTAGAGCCCTAACTAGATCCTACAATGAGCAGTTCTTC.

The table lists this clonotype with many counts. An end of the junction differs from the germline gene, which may be a read error. The genes are TRBV7-7 and TRBJ1-1; D is possibly TRBD1 (5 bases). This CDR3 comprises 14 residues. Germline V lookup: CDR1 SSHAT, CDR2 FNYEAQ (reference sequence). Here the CDR3 DNA reads TGTGCTAGCAGCCAGGGACCTACGGACACTGAAGCTTTCTTT. Protein product: CASSQGPTDTEAFF.

Only a few counts were recorded for this clonotype. The chain joins TRBV6-1 to TRBJ2-2; maybe TRBD1 (6 bases). CDR3 length: 14 residues. Looked up from germline, CDR1 is MNHNS and CDR2 is SASEGT. V shed 6 bases and J shed 0 bases, with 8 bases lying between them. CDR3 DNA: TGTGCCAGCAGACAGGGTACGAACACCGGGGAGCTGTTTTTT. As protein: CASRQGTNTGELFF.

This clonotype was seen only a few times. This chain uses TRBV28 with TRBJ1-1, with D possibly TRBD1 on 5 matching bases. Germline assignment: CDR1 MDHEN and CDR2 SYDVKM. The CDR3 is 13 amino acids. The V end lost 6 bases, the J end lost 7 bases, and 15 bases lay between the germline ends. This CDR3 is CASRGRAFNEAFF. DNA for the CDR3: TGTGCCAGCAGGGGCAGGGCTTTTAATGAAGCTTTCTTT.

This clonotype showed up many times. The chain combines TRBV6-5 with TRBJ2-2, with 9 positions matching TRBD2. V gave up 0 bases and J gave up 6 bases; unmatched junction bases: 8. The CDR3 consists of 17 residues. The germline gives CDR1 MNHEY, CDR2 SVGAGI. The CDR3 DNA sequence: TGTGCCAGCAGTTACTCGAGGATAGCGGGAGCCCCCGGGGAGCTGTTTTTT. Its protein product is CASSYSRIAGAPGELFF.

In this sample, this clonotype turned up many times. This rearrangement joins TRBV6-2 or TRBV6-3 to TRBJ2-1; the D is unclear. With 6 bases removed from V and 3 bases from J, the gap between germline ends came to 6 bases. Germline CDR1 MNHEY, CDR2 SVGEGT. The CDR3 has 12 residues. The CDR3 region has the DNA TGTGCCAGCAGGCCGGGCTACAATGAGCAGTTCTTC. Its protein is CASRPGYNEQFF.

V is TRBV7-3 and J is TRBJ2-1; 7 positions agree with TRBD2. There are 15 residues in the CDR3. The V segment lost 5 bases and the J segment 2 bases; nucleotides outside the gene matches: 6. Looked up from germline, CDR1 is SGHTA and CDR2 is FQGTGA. CDR3 sequence: CASSRERGTYNEQFF. As DNA, the CDR3 is TGTGCCAGCAGCCGCGAGCGGGGAACCTACAATGAGCAGTTCTTC.

This chain connects TRBV9 to TRBJ2-2, with D tentatively TRBD1 (5 bases). V was cut by 4 bases and J by 0 bases, with 19 bases left in between. The germline V gene encodes CDR1 SGDLS and CDR2 YYNGEE. This CDR3 spans 18 amino acids. This CDR3 reads CASSLHSLTDANTGELFF. The CDR3 nucleotides read TGTGCCAGCAGCCTACACTCTTTGACAGATGCGAACACCGGGGAGCTGTTTTTT.

This clonotype was recorded many times. The rearrangement links TRBV7-3 to TRBJ2-3; no firm D call. This CDR3 contains 14 residues. V lost 0 bases, J lost 2 bases, and 6 bases lay in between. CDR1 SGHTA and CDR2 FQGTGA come from the germline V gene. The DNA of the CDR3 is TGTGCCAGCAGCTTAACTAGCCCCACAGATACGCAGTATTTT. Translation: CASSLTSPTDTQYF.

This clonotype has a handful of counts. Here the CDR3 reads CATSDLPSGVQSSYNEQFF. CDR3 bases: TGTGCCACCAGTGATTTACCTAGCGGGGTCCAGAGCTCCTACAATGAGCAGTTCTTC. This rearrangement joins TRBV24-1 to TRBJ2-1; TRBD2 aligns across 9 bases. Germline CDR1 reads KGHDR; CDR2 reads SFDVKD. V lost 1 base and J lost 0; bases outside the gene matches: 9. The CDR3 has 19 amino acids.

The V and J genes are TRBV18 and TRBJ2-7, with D maybe TRBD1 (6 bases). Trimming removed 3 bases at V and 6 bases at J, with 15 bases between. Germline CDR1 reads KGHSH; CDR2 reads LQKENI. This CDR3 is built from 14 residues. CDR3 region: CASSPRKGVGEQYF. The CDR3 DNA reads TGTGCCAGCTCACCCCGAAAGGGGGTAGGCGAGCAGTACTTC.

The V and J genes are TRBV4-3 and TRBJ2-1; TRBD2 aligns across 7 bases. V lost 0 bases, J lost 3 bases, and 5 bases stayed unmatched. This CDR3 has 16 residues. The germline gives CDR1 LGHNA, CDR2 YSLEER. CDR3 sequence: CASSQDGGTNYNEQFF. The CDR3 coding sequence is TGCGCCAGCAGCCAAGATGGCGGGACTAACTACAATGAGCAGTTCTTC.

The J gene is TRBJ2-3, the V gene TRBV11-2, with 8 bases that match TRBD2. Germline V gene lookup returns CDR1 SGHAT and CDR2 FQNNGV. The CDR3 totals 14 residues. J gave up 4 bases and V 5 bases, and 5 bases lay outside the gene matches. As DNA, the CDR3 is TGTGCCAGCAGCACCGGACTAGCAGCAGATACGCAGTATTTT. Amino acids: CASSTGLAADTQYF. The complete variable domain, with remaining parts taken from reference TRBV11-2 and TRBJ2-3, reads EAGVAQSPRYKIIEKRQSVAFWCNPISGHATLYWYQQILGQGPKLLIQFQNNGVVDDSQLPKDRFSAERLKGVDSTLKIQPAKLEDSAVYLCASSTGLAADTQYFGPGTRLTVL.

This clonotype turned up a few times. The chain employs TRBV7-8 and TRBJ1-4; D is undetermined. CDR1 SGHVS and CDR2 FQNEAQ come from the germline V gene. Trimming removed 5 bases from V and 0 bases from J, with 13 bases in between. The CDR3 has 16 amino acids. CDR3 amino acids: CASSPVATSTNEKLFF. DNA of the CDR3: TGTGCCAGCAGCCCTGTCGCGACCTCAACTAATGAAAAACTGTTTTTT.

The sample holds a few counts of this clonotype. The chain joins TRBV7-2 to TRBJ2-2; D remains unclear. The V gene's germline CDR1 is SGHTA and CDR2 FQGNSA. The CDR3 is 17 amino acids. Trimming shortened V by 4 bases and J by 2 bases, and 17 bases separated the two germline ends. The CDR3 here is CASSSSPGGSNTGELFF. The DNA for the CDR3 is TGTGCCAGCAGCTCGTCCCCTGGCGGATCAAACACCGGGGAGCTGTTTTTT.

This clonotype was found many times. J is TRBJ2-1 and V is TRBV6-2 or TRBV6-3; the match to TRBD2 covers 7 bases. With V trimmed by 5 bases and J by 9 bases, 4 bases remained unmatched. The CDR3 extends over 12 amino acids. Germline CDR1 is MNHEY and CDR2 is SVGEGT. The CDR3 DNA reads TGTGCCAGCAGTACCGGACTAGTTGAGCAGTTCTTC. Protein sequence: CASSTGLVEQFF.

This rearrangement joins TRBV20-1 to TRBJ1-2; 12 bases are shared with TRBD1. Per the germline V gene, CDR1 is DFQATT and CDR2 is SNEGSKA (reference sequence). Trimming removed 6 bases from V and 0 bases from J; junction bases left unmatched: 8. CDR3 length: 16 residues. In DNA form, the CDR3 reads TGCAGTGCATTTACGGGACAGGGGGCCACTAACTATGGCTACACCTTC. Protein product: CSAFTGQGATNYGYTF.

This clonotype was seen ten or more times. The chain is built from TRBV4-3 and TRBJ2-7, with 9 nucleotides matching TRBD1. This CDR3 is built from 18 residues. V shed 5 bases, J shed 4 bases, and the junction held 18 bases outside the gene matches. Germline CDR1 and CDR2: LGHNA and YSLEER. The CDR3 reads CASSFLVAPGQGAYEQYF. As DNA, the CDR3 is TGCGCCAGCAGCTTCCTAGTCGCGCCGGGACAGGGTGCGTACGAGCAGTACTTC.

The CDR3, as DNA: TGTGCCAGCAAGGGACAAGCAATTCTTGGGGTAGAGACCCAGTACTTC. This gives the protein CASKGQAILGVETQYF. V gene TRBV12-3 or TRBV12-4 combines with J gene TRBJ2-5, with D possibly TRBD1 on 6 matching bases. The CDR3 is 16 amino acids. V was cut by 7 bases and J by 4 bases, with 22 bases left in between.